The 27 T cell receptor beta chains reported below all come from one sample, sequenced in a study of cytomegalovirus exposure and HLA in healthy donors. Vbeta (60) and Jbeta (13) primers were used in the PCR. Some clones are missing from TCRdb's copy, which holds only in-frame ones; the method was immunoSEQ multiplex PCR. The sample carries tens of thousands of clones, 75% to 80% recorded once. The sample comprised PBMCs. Receptors originate from a man aged 18 to 29 in good health and CMV-seropositive.

The chain uses TRBV28 and TRBJ1-2; D remains unclear. Per the germline V gene, CDR1 is MDHEN and CDR2 is SYDVKM. The CDR3 length is 13 residues. Trimming took off 2 bases at V and 5 bases at J, with 9 bases between the two ends. The CDR3 loop is CASSLAGRYGYTF. In DNA form, the CDR3 reads TGTGCCAGCAGTTTAGCGGGTCGGTATGGCTACACCTTC.

V is TRBV5-1 and J is TRBJ2-3; D gene ambiguous. The CDR3 sequence is 12 residues long. Between the trimmed V and J ends, which lost 4 bases and 2 bases, there was a span of 5 bases. Germline V gene lookup returns CDR1 SGHRS and CDR2 YFSETQ. CDR3 sequence (DNA): TGCGCCAGCAGCATTAACACAGATACGCAGTATTTT. Protein sequence: CASSINTDTQYF.

The CDR3 bases are TGCGCCAGCAGCCAACCACGCACTAGCGGGGGGGACAATGAGCAGTTCTTC. As protein: CASSQPRTSGGDNEQFF. The J gene is TRBJ2-1, the V gene TRBV4-1, with 13 positions matching TRBD2. The CDR3 covers 17 residues. Germline V lookup: CDR1 MGHRA, CDR2 YSYEKL. With 2 bases clipped from V and 5 bases from J, the junction kept 6 bases outside the gene matches.

J is TRBJ2-1 and V is TRBV9, with D perhaps TRBD2 (5 bases). V lost 0 bases and J lost 7, with 14 bases in between. This CDR3 spans 15 amino acids. CDR1 SGDLS and CDR2 YYNGEE come from the germline V gene. For the CDR3, the DNA is TGTGCCAGCAGCGTAGAGGGTTCCCCGGGGAATGAGCAGTTCTTC. Protein sequence: CASSVEGSPGNEQFF.

V is TRBV29-1 and J is TRBJ2-3; 8 bases agree with TRBD2. Germline-derived CDR1 and CDR2 are SQVTM and ANQGSEA. This CDR3 spans 14 amino acids. After removal of 4 bases from V and 3 bases from J, the junction contained 6 bases not matched to a gene. The CDR3 here is CSVGAGVGTDTQYF. The DNA for the CDR3 is TGCAGCGTTGGAGCGGGGGTAGGGACAGATACGCAGTATTTT.

The chain joins TRBV29-1 to TRBJ1-1, with D possibly TRBD1 on 6 matching bases. Germline CDR1 is SQVTM and CDR2 is ANQGSEA. This CDR3 has 15 residues. V shed 3 bases and J shed 1 base, with 15 bases lying between them. The CDR3: CSVEGGSGENTEAFF. The CDR3 nucleotides read TGCAGCGTTGAGGGGGGGTCAGGGGAGAACACTGAAGCTTTCTTT.

With regard to this clone: Other nucleotide sequences in the sample specify the same CDR3. The V and J genes are TRBV9 and TRBJ1-1, with a weak D call TRBD1 (5 bases). In germline, CDR1 is SGDLS, CDR2 YYNGEE. This CDR3 spans 13 amino acids. V dropped 2 bases and J dropped 3 bases, with 8 bases sitting between them. The CDR3 loop reads CASSVGGDTEAFF. In DNA form, the CDR3 reads TGTGCCAGCAGCGTGGGGGGGGACACTGAAGCTTTCTTT.

This clone was observed a few times. The genes are TRBV4-1 and TRBJ2-3; 8 nucleotides line up with TRBD1. V dropped 0 bases and J dropped 2; count of bases not matched to a gene: 7. Germline-derived CDR1 and CDR2 are MGHRA and YSYEKL. This CDR3 region has 17 residues. The CDR3 loop reads CASSQDRNRGDTDTQYF. CDR3 nucleotides: TGCGCCAGCAGCCAAGATCGGAACAGGGGGGACACAGATACGCAGTATTTT.

The rearrangement joins TRBV7-3 to TRBJ2-5, with TRBD1 identical over 7 bases. The end of the DNA fits TRBJ2-7 better, so the J call may be wrong. Germline CDR1 and CDR2: SGHTA and FQGTGA. The CDR3 length is 13 residues. CDR3 nucleotide sequence: TGTGCCAGCAGCTTAGGGGGACAGAACGAGCAGTACTTC. This codes for CASSLGGQNEQYF.

The chain joins TRBV18 to TRBJ1-1; 8 bases line up with TRBD1. J gave up 0 bases and V 5 bases, and 5 bases lay outside the gene matches. This CDR3 spans 15 amino acids. CDR1 and CDR2 from the germline V gene are KGHSH and LQKENI. The chain's CDR3 is CASSSQGAMNTEAFF. CDR3 bases: TGTGCCAGCTCATCGCAGGGGGCCATGAACACTGAAGCTTTCTTT.

V and J are TRBV7-8 and TRBJ1-1; D is uncertain. Per germline, CDR1 SGHVS and CDR2 FQNEAQ. The CDR3 extends over 13 amino acids. The germline V and J ends were trimmed by 2 bases and 2 bases, with 6 bases remaining between them. As DNA, the CDR3 is TGTGCCAGCAGCTTAATGGCCAACACTGAAGCTTTCTTT. It encodes CASSLMANTEAFF.

The chain joins TRBV6-5 to TRBJ1-1; 9 bases are shared with TRBD1. V lost 0 bases, J lost 5 bases, and 7 bases stayed unmatched. The germline V gene has CDR1 MNHEY and CDR2 SVGAGI. The CDR3 is 16 residues long. CDR3 amino acids: CASSYSTGGAGTEAFF. Written as DNA, the CDR3 is TGTGCCAGCAGTTACTCAACAGGGGGCGCGGGGACTGAAGCTTTCTTT.

The J gene is TRBJ2-3, the V gene TRBV4-1, with 11 bases lining up with TRBD2. The germline V gene encodes CDR1 MGHRA and CDR2 YSYEKL. The CDR3 runs to 18 residues. The trim removed 3 bases at V and 4 bases at J, leaving 12 bases unmatched. The CDR3 region is CASSQDRLAGSGSDTQYF. Written as DNA, the CDR3 is TGCGCCAGCAGCCAGGACAGACTAGCGGGATCTGGATCAGATACGCAGTATTTT.

This chain joins TRBV7-9 and TRBJ2-1, with 10 nucleotides matching TRBD1. This CDR3 spans 14 amino acids. The germline V gene has CDR1 SEHNR and CDR2 FQNEAQ (reference sequence). Trimming at V came to 3 bases and at J to 5 bases, leaving 1 base not matched to a gene. CDR3 amino acids: CASSFGTGDNEQFF. In DNA form, the CDR3 reads TGTGCCAGCAGCTTCGGGACAGGGGACAATGAGCAGTTCTTC.

This chain joins TRBV25-1 and TRBJ1-2, with 8 bases aligning to TRBD1. J was trimmed by 4 bases and V by 4 bases; bases with no gene match: 8. Per the germline V gene, CDR1 is MGHDK and CDR2 is SYGVNS. The CDR3 has 15 amino acids. The CDR3 reads CASSGTGLGTYGYTF. The CDR3, as DNA: TGTGCCAGCAGTGGGACAGGGCTTGGAACCTATGGCTACACCTTC.

This chain links TRBV4-1 with TRBJ1-5; D gene unclear. The CDR3 covers 15 residues. The V end lost 0 bases, the J end lost 2 bases, and 8 bases lay between the germline ends. Germline CDR1 reads MGHRA; CDR2 reads YSYEKL. The CDR3 reads CASSQEGRGNQPQHF. As DNA, the CDR3 is TGCGCCAGCAGCCAAGAGGGCAGAGGCAATCAGCCCCAGCATTTT.

The CDR3 DNA sequence: TGTGCCAGCAGGGGGGGGGACACTACGAGCACTGAAGCTTTCTTT. It yields the protein CASRGGDTTSTEAFF. The chain links TRBV9 to TRBJ1-1; possibly TRBD1 for D (6 bases). The CDR3 loop spans 15 amino acids. The V gene's germline CDR1 is SGDLS and CDR2 YYNGEE. V was trimmed by 5 bases and J by 4 bases, leaving 18 bases between them.

The chain has TRBV13 and TRBJ2-1; 11 nucleotides match TRBD2. The length of the CDR3 is 15 residues. V was clipped by 5 bases and J by 5 bases; unmatched bases: 5. CDR1 is PRHDT, CDR2 FYEKMQ, per germline (reference sequence). This chain's CDR3 is CASSTPGLADNEQFF. CDR3 sequence (DNA): TGTGCCAGCAGCACCCCGGGACTAGCGGACAATGAGCAGTTCTTC.

The chain links TRBV18 to TRBJ2-3; D is uncertain. Germline values: CDR1 KGHSH, CDR2 LQKENI. V lost 4 bases, J lost 2 bases, and 4 bases lay in between. The length of the CDR3 is 12 residues. The CDR3 nucleotides read TGTGCCAGCTCACTATCCACAGATACGCAGTATTTT. Its protein is CASSLSTDTQYF.

The gene calls are TRBV7-9 and TRBJ1-2, with 9 bases aligning to TRBD1. V dropped 4 bases and J dropped 4; count of bases not matched to a gene: 4. The CDR3 has 14 amino acids. CDR1 is SEHNR, CDR2 FQNEAQ, per germline (reference sequence). CDR3 protein: CASSSGQGAYGYTF. In DNA, the CDR3 is TGTGCCAGCAGCTCGGGACAGGGAGCCTATGGCTACACCTTC.

This clone was seen only once. The chain is built from TRBV29-1 and TRBJ1-2; D remains ambiguous. V lost 4 bases and J 4 bases, leaving 13 bases between the germline ends. There are 13 residues in the CDR3. Germline V gene sequence: CDR1 SQVTM, CDR2 ANQGSEA. The CDR3 is CSVVVGEGYGYTF. CDR3 DNA sequence: TGCAGCGTTGTAGTCGGGGAGGGCTATGGCTACACCTTC.

The CDR3 protein is CASSELGTGVGETQYF. CDR3 bases: TGTGCCAGCAGTGAACTCGGGACAGGGGTAGGGGAGACCCAGTACTTC. J is TRBJ2-5 and V is TRBV2; 10 nucleotides match TRBD1. The length of the CDR3 is 16 residues. Germline V lookup: CDR1 SNHLY, CDR2 FYNNEI. J gave up 5 bases and V 2 bases, and 8 bases lay outside the gene matches.

This sequence joins TRBV2 and TRBJ1-2; D gene ambiguous. CDR1 is SNHLY, CDR2 FYNNEI, per germline. The CDR3 covers 12 residues. V lost 8 bases and J lost 8, with 15 bases in between. CDR3 nucleotide sequence: TGTGCCAGCTCATTCTCCGAGGGAGGCTACACCTTC. This gives the protein CASSFSEGGYTF.

DNA for the CDR3: TGTGCCAGCAGTTTGCGAGGAGAAGCTTTCTTT. It yields the protein CASSLRGEAFF. This sequence joins TRBV27 and TRBJ1-1; D is ambiguous. CDR1 is MNHEY, CDR2 SMNVEV, per germline (reference sequence). The CDR3 has 11 residues. With 3 bases removed from V and 8 bases from J, the gap between germline ends came to 7 bases.

The chain uses TRBV5-4 and TRBJ2-5; a weak D match, TRBD1 (6 bases). Deletions cut 0 bases from V and 5 bases from J, with 11 bases between. The CDR3 runs 14 residues. Germline lookup yields CDR1 SGHNT and CDR2 YYREEE (reference sequence). In DNA form, the CDR3 reads TGTGCCAGCAGCTTGGGGACAGATCCGGAGACCCAGTACTTC. It yields the protein CASSLGTDPETQYF.

This clone was seen more than once but under ten times. This chain uses TRBV5-4 with TRBJ1-1; D remains ambiguous. Germline V gene lookup returns CDR1 SGHNT and CDR2 YYREEE (reference sequence). The CDR3 has 14 residues. V lost 5 bases, J lost 5 bases, and 16 bases lay in between. The CDR3, as DNA: TGTGCCAGCAGTTTTGCGGGCGGAGGAACTGAAGCTTTCTTT. Translated: CASSFAGGGTEAFF.

The V gene is TRBV28, the J gene TRBJ2-7; D remains ambiguous. Germline V gene data show CDR1 as MDHEN and CDR2 as SYDVKM. This CDR3 comprises 15 residues. V was shortened by 2 bases and J by 0 bases, with 11 bases between the two germline ends. DNA for the CDR3: TGTGCCAGCAGTTTAGGCGGCGGCAGCTCCTACGAGCAGTACTTC. This sequence encodes CASSLGGGSSYEQYF.